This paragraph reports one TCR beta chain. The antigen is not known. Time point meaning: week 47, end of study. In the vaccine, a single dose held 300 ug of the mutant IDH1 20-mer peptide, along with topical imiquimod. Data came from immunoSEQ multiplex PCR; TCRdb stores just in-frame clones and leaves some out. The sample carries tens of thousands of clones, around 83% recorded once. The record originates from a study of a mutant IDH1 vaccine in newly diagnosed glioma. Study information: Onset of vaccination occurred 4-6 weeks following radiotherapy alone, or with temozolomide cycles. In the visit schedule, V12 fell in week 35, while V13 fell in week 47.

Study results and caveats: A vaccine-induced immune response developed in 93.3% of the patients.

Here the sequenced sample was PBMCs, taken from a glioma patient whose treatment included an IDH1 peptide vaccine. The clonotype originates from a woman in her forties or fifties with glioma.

CDR3 protein: CASSETRGTGELFF. In nucleotides, the CDR3 is TGTGCCAGCAGTGAAACCCGGGGGACCGGGGAGCTGTTTTTT. The V call is TRBV2, the J call TRBJ2-2, with D maybe TRBD2 (6 bases). The germline CDR1 and CDR2 sequences are SNHLY and FYNNEI. Between the trimmed V and J ends, which lost 2 bases and 5 bases, there was a span of 9 bases. This CDR3 has 14 amino acids.